These 13 T cell receptor beta chains were sequenced from one sample in a study of CD8 T cells in ankylosing spondylitis. Findings and limits, study-wide: It appeared that ankylosing spondylitis blood was characterized by a TCR beta motif of several highly homologous variants.

No antigen has been identified for these receptors. MiXCR, run by TCRdb on the 5' RACE reads, gives a single entry per CDR3 protein. The sample consists of roughly 700,000 distinct CDR3 sequences, around 17% of them appearing once. Material for sequencing was blood, either unsorted or a sorted T cell fraction (not recorded which). The receptor source for this set is a male donor with ankylosing spondylitis.

This clonotype has a handful of counts. This chain uses TRBV6-1 with TRBJ1-4; 10 bases map to TRBD1. The CDR3 consists of 17 residues. Per germline, CDR1 MNHNS and CDR2 SASEGT. Trimming cost V 1 base and J 0 bases; bases outside gene matches: 2. The CDR3 region has the DNA TGTGCCAGCAGTGAAGAGGGGACAGGGGCAACTAATGAAAAACTGTTTTTT. Residues: CASSEEGTGATNEKLFF.

The chain recombines TRBV7-9 with TRBJ1-4; D gene ambiguous. There are 16 residues in the CDR3. V shed 5 bases and J shed 0 bases, with 13 bases lying between them. Germline V gene data show CDR1 as SEHNR and CDR2 as FQNEAQ (reference sequence). This CDR3 is CASSVAGGATNEKLFF. The DNA of the CDR3 is TGTGCCAGCAGCGTCGCGGGCGGAGCAACTAATGAAAAACTGTTTTTT.

This clonotype was counted only a few times. V gene TRBV20-1 combines with J gene TRBJ2-7; D ambiguous. There are 13 residues in the CDR3. Germline V lookup: CDR1 DFQATT, CDR2 SNEGSKA (reference sequence). The V end lost 3 bases, the J end lost 0 bases, and 9 bases lay between the germline ends. In nucleotides, the CDR3 is TGCAGTGCTAGCCCCAGCGACTCCTACGAGCAGTACTTC. Amino acid sequence: CSASPSDSYEQYF.

The CDR3 loop reads CSANPGTGTTDTQYF. The CDR3 DNA follows: TGCAGTGCTAATCCCGGGACAGGGACGACAGATACGCAGTATTTT. This chain links TRBV20-1 with TRBJ2-3; 9 bases are a match to TRBD1. Germline V gene sequence: CDR1 DFQATT, CDR2 SNEGSKA (reference sequence). This CDR3 comprises 15 residues. The V gene end was trimmed by 4 bases and the J gene end by 3 bases; junction bases not matched to a gene: 8.

The sample holds a few counts of this clonotype. The chain couples TRBV12-3 or TRBV12-4 to TRBJ2-7, with 7 nucleotides matching TRBD1. J was trimmed by 3 bases and V by 5 bases; bases with no gene match: 7. The CDR3 runs to 14 residues. The CDR3 DNA is TGTGCCAGCAGTATAGGACAGGCCAACTACGAGCAGTACTTC. This translates into CASSIGQANYEQYF.

The sample holds a few counts of this clonotype. The chain couples TRBV5-1 to TRBJ1-2, with 7 bases aligning to TRBD1. The J segment lost 4 bases and the V segment lost 1 base, leaving 4 bases of the junction unmatched. This CDR3 contains 14 residues. Germline V gene lookup returns CDR1 SGHRS and CDR2 YFSETQ. The CDR3 DNA is TGCGCCAGCAGCTTGACAGGGGATTTCTATGGCTACACCTTC. This gives the protein CASSLTGDFYGYTF.

This clonotype turned up a few times. The CDR3 DNA is TGTGCCAGCAGCCGCCCTGGGGTAGCGGGAGGGCCCTACGAGCAGTACTTC. Translated: CASSRPGVAGGPYEQYF. This rearrangement joins TRBV2 to TRBJ2-7; 11 bases match TRBD2. Germline CDR1 is SNHLY and CDR2 is FYNNEI. V lost 6 bases to trimming and J lost 2 bases; unmatched junction nucleotides: 12. This CDR3 has 17 amino acids.

V and J are TRBV10-3 and TRBJ1-2; no firm D call. This CDR3 comprises 14 residues. V dropped 3 bases and J dropped 5 bases, with 13 bases sitting between them. Germline V gene sequence: CDR1 ENHRY, CDR2 SYGVKD. As DNA, the CDR3 is TGTGCCATCAGTGAAGACCAAGATAGGTATGGCTACACCTTC. As protein: CAISEDQDRYGYTF.

The V call is TRBV12-3 or TRBV12-4, the J call TRBJ1-1; TRBD1 is a possible D gene (5 bases). Trimming removed 9 bases at V and 7 bases at J, with 9 bases between. This CDR3 contains 10 residues. For the CDR3, the DNA is TGTGCCAGTGGGGGAGTTGAAGCTTTCTTT. Translation gives CASGGVEAFF.

Ten or more counts support this clonotype. V is TRBV9 and J is TRBJ2-4, with 9 bases matching TRBD1. CDR3 length: 15 residues. The V segment lost 0 bases and the J segment 8 bases; nucleotides outside the gene matches: 6. CDR1 is SGDLS, CDR2 YYNGEE, per germline. In nucleotides, the CDR3 is TGTGCCAGCAGCGTAGCGGGGACAGGGTGGGACATTCAGTACTTC. Translation gives CASSVAGTGWDIQYF. Filled out from reference TRBV9 and TRBJ2-4, the complete variable domain reads DSGVTQTPKHLITATGQRVTLRCSPRSGDLSVYWYQQSLDQGLQFLIQYYNGEERAKGNILERFSAQQFPDLHSELNLSSLELGDSALYFCASSVAGTGWDIQYFGAGTRLSVL.

The V call is TRBV7-2, the J call TRBJ1-1; D is uncertain. Deletions cut 3 bases from V and 4 bases from J, with 12 bases between. Looked up from germline, CDR1 is SGHTA and CDR2 is FQGNSA. The CDR3 sequence is 14 residues long. As DNA, the CDR3 is TGTGCCAGCAGCTTCATAAAGGGTGGCACTGAAGCTTTCTTT. Translation: CASSFIKGGTEAFF.

This clonotype has only a few counts. The V gene is TRBV24-1, the J gene TRBJ2-5; tentatively, D is TRBD1 or TRBD2 (7 bases each). The CDR3 covers 15 residues. V was trimmed by 4 bases and J by 5 bases, leaving 16 bases between them. CDR1 is KGHDR and CDR2 is SFDVKD in the germline V gene. CDR3 sequence reads: CATSDTTGEGETQYF. The CDR3 nucleotides read TGTGCCACCAGTGACACTACAGGGGAGGGTGAGACCCAGTACTTC.

This chain uses TRBV6-6 with TRBJ1-4; no firm D call. Germline V gene lookup returns CDR1 MNHNY and CDR2 SVGAGI (reference sequence). The CDR3 is made up of 11 amino acids. Deletions cut 5 bases from V and 7 bases from J, with 5 bases between. The CDR3 DNA reads TGTGCCAGCAGTGCCTCTGAAAAACTGTTTTTT. This sequence encodes CASSASEKLFF.